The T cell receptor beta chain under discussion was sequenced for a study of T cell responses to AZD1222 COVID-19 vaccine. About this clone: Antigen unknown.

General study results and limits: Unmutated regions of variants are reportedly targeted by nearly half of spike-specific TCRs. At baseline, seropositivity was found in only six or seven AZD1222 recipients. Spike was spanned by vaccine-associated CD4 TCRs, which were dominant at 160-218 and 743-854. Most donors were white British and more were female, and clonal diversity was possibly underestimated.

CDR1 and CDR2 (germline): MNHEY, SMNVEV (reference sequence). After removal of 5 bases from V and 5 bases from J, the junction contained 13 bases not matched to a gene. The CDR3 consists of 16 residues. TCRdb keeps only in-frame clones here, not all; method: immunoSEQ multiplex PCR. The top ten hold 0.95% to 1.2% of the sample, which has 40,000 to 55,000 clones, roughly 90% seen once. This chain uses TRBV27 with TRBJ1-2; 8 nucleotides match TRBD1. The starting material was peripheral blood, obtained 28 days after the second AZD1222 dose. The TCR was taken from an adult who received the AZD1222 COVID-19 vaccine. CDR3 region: CASSPSPRTGYYGYTF. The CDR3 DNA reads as TGTGCCAGCAGTCCCTCCCCTCGGACAGGGTATTATGGCTACACCTTC.